Sequencing of this T cell receptor beta chain was carried out in a study of shared clonotypes between healthy human individuals. Across the whole study: Three plates each covered CD4 naive and memory; CD8 naive two, CD8 memory one. General study points: Estimated clonotype richness was generally higher in naive than memory subsets.

Worth noting for this clone: Antigen: not known.

Some clones are missing from TCRdb's copy, which holds only in-frame ones; the method was immunoSEQ multiplex PCR. The sample contains roughly 1,000,000 clones, about four fifths of which appear only once. The CDR3 runs 13 residues. The V gene's germline CDR1 is SGHTA and CDR2 FQGNSA. The sample was memory CD4+ T cells from PBMCs. Subset defined: CD45RA-negative fraction. The chain carries TRBV7-2 and TRBJ1-1, with D hard to call. The sequence derives from a man between 18 and 29 years old in good health. Some clones in this sample may be carry-over from other donors' samples. The chain's CDR3 is CASIATANTEAFF. Here the CDR3 DNA reads TGTGCTTCCATCGCGACGGCGAACACTGAAGCTTTCTTT.